Sequencing of this TCR beta chain was carried out in a study of blood T cell repertoires in COVID-19. Study background: From the United States, Italy and Spain came samples of acute and convalescent COVID-19.

Original data processing: It was from reference gene primer amplification that nucleated cell counts were estimated. This table comes from immunoSEQ multiplex PCR, and its TCRdb copy is limited to in-frame clones, with some not included. D and trimming were read from the DNA, whereas the V and J calls and clone size are those reported in that table. Among roughly 160,000 clones listed, approximately 90% were seen once. The clonotype comes from a woman aged 70-85 years with COVID-19, enrolled during active disease. Material for sequencing was peripheral blood.

The CDR3 here is CASSLTGASGEKLFF. DNA of the CDR3: TGTGCCAGCTCGCTCACAGGGGCCTCTGGGGAAAAACTGTTTTTT. The chain links TRBV18 to TRBJ1-4; 7 bases fit TRBD1. Germline V gene sequence: CDR1 KGHSH, CDR2 LQKENI. The CDR3 is 15 residues long. Germline trimming cut 6 bases from V and 8 bases from J; bases unmatched to any gene: 12.